The T cell receptor beta chain under discussion was sequenced for a study of T-cell reconstitution after alpha-beta-depleted transplantation in children. Study findings and constraints: In some patients, recipient T cells and intrathymic progenitors surviving conditioning explained high day-60 diversity. A year post-transplant, T-cell counts and diversity derived mostly from newly produced T cells. Approximately two months post-transplant, alpha-beta T cells reportedly originated from several hundred expanded graft clones.

Notes on this clonotype: No antigen is known for it.

Molecular barcoding with unique molecular identifiers was used for the TCRbeta library. TCRdb itself ran the PCR reads through MiXCR, one entry per CDR3 protein. The sample consists of around 450,000 distinct CDR3 sequences, 15% to 20% of them appearing once. This CDR3 region has 13 residues. Germline assignment: CDR1 KGHDR and CDR2 SFDVKD. Trimming removed 9 bases from V and 4 bases from J; junction bases left unmatched: 4. Sequenced here: PBMCs, mostly from graft donor cells, sampled 360 days after TCRalphabeta/CD19-depleted stem cell transplant. This receptor was taken from a boy under three years old who had a stem cell transplant for Wiskott-Aldrich syndrome, so the T cells may come from the graft donor. The chain uses TRBV24-1 and TRBJ1-2, with 10 bases matching TRBD1. DNA for the CDR3: TGTGCCACCGCCCGGACAGGGGGCTATGGCTACACCTTC. Translating gives CATARTGGYGYTF.